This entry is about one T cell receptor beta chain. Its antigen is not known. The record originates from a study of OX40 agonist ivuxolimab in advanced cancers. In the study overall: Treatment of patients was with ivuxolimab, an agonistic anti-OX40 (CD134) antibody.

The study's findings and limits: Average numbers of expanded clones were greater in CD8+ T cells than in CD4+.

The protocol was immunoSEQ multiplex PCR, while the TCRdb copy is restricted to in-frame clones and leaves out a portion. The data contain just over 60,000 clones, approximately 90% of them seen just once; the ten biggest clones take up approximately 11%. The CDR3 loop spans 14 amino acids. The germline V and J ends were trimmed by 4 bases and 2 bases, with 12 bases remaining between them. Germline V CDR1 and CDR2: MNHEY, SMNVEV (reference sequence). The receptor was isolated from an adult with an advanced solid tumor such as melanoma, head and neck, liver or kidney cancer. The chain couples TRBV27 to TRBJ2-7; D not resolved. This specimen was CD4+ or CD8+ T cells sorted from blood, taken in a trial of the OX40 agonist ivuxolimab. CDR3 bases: TGTGCCAGCAGTTCAAGATCGGTCGCCTACGAGCAGTACTTC. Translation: CASSSRSVAYEQYF.